This passage covers 20 T cell receptor beta chains from one sample sequenced in a study of control samples from healthy donors and cancer patients (dated by TCRdb to 2020 to 2021). Library preparation used the immunoSEQ multiplex PCR assay. TCRdb stores this immuneACCESS table with in-frame sequences only. Part of the clones is absent; in the studies checked, under half of the shortfall reflects unresolved V genes, and no reason is known for the rest. Here the sample has approximately 100,000 clones; roughly 90% occur a single time. The ten biggest clones cover 17% of the sample. The sequencing sample was made of blood. The receptors here all came from a woman aged 50 to 60 in good health.

The V call is TRBV5-1, the J call TRBJ2-7; D remains ambiguous. The CDR3 extends over 14 amino acids. The V end lost 4 bases, the J end lost 2 bases, and 13 bases lay between the germline ends. Per the germline V gene, CDR1 is SGHRS and CDR2 is YFSETQ. CDR3 coding DNA: TGCGCCAGCAGCATACGGACGGATGCCTACGAGCAGTACGTC. Protein product: CASSIRTDAYEQYV.

The genes are TRBV7-3 and TRBJ2-1; D tentatively reads TRBD1 or TRBD2 (6 bases each). The CDR3 runs 16 residues. V was cut by 4 bases and J by 1 base, with 14 bases left in between. Germline CDR1 and CDR2: SGHTA and FQGTGA. As DNA, the CDR3 is TGTGCCAGCAGCTGGACAGTAGCGGCTTCCTACAATGAGCAGTTCTTC. The encoded protein is CASSWTVAASYNEQFF.

J is TRBJ1-5 and V is TRBV3-1 (or the pseudogene TRBV3-2); the D is unclear. This CDR3 contains 15 residues. The V end was cut by 0 bases, the J end by 0 bases, with 6 bases between. The germline CDR1 and CDR2 sequences are LGHDT and YNNKEL (reference sequence). The CDR3 DNA reads as TGTGCCAGCAGCCAAGATTTCCTTAGCAATCAGCCCCAGCATTTT. Translation gives CASSQDFLSNQPQHF.

The gene calls are TRBV5-1 and TRBJ1-4; D unresolved. Looked up from germline, CDR1 is SGHRS and CDR2 is YFSETQ. This CDR3 is built from 13 residues. Trimming stripped 4 bases from V and 8 bases from J, with 12 bases between. The chain's CDR3 is CASSPLTGEKLFF. The CDR3 DNA reads as TGCGCCAGCAGCCCGTTGACCGGCGAAAAACTGTTTTTT.

The V gene is TRBV19, the J gene TRBJ2-5; perhaps TRBD2 as D (7 bases). V was pared by 6 bases and J by 5 bases, with 16 bases between. The CDR3 is 14 residues long. Germline loops: CDR1 LNHDA, CDR2 SQIVND (reference sequence). CDR3 sequence reads: CASSREGGAETQYF. The CDR3 nucleotides read TGTGCCAGTAGCAGAGAGGGGGGGGCGGAGACCCAGTACTTC.

Here the CDR3 reads CASSPGGAPQETQYF. CDR3 DNA: TGTGCCAGTAGTCCCGGGGGGGCCCCCCAAGAGACCCAGTACTTC. The chain links TRBV19 to TRBJ2-5; 8 bases are a match to TRBD2. The CDR3 runs 15 residues. V gave up 5 bases and J gave up 1 base; unmatched junction bases: 6. The germline V gene has CDR1 LNHDA and CDR2 SQIVND (reference sequence). Full variable domain (rest looked up from reference TRBV19 and TRBJ2-5): DGGITQSPKYLFRKEGQNVTLSCEQNLNHDAMYWYRQDPGQGLRLIYYSQIVNDFQKGDIAEGYSVSREKKESFPLTVTSAQKNPTAFYLCASSPGGAPQETQYFGPGTRLLVL.

The chain is built from TRBV4-3 and TRBJ2-1; D is ambiguous. V lost 3 bases to trimming and J lost 15 bases, with 3 bases between them. The CDR3 is made up of 8 amino acids. CDR1 is LGHNA and CDR2 is YSLEER in the germline V gene. CDR3 coding DNA: TGCGCCAGCAGCCAGGGGTTCTTC. This translates into CASSQGFF.

This chain uses TRBV19 with TRBJ1-5; 7 nucleotides line up with TRBD1. The V segment lost 5 bases and the J segment 5 bases; nucleotides outside the gene matches: 9. The CDR3 sequence is 15 residues long. Per the germline V gene, CDR1 is LNHDA and CDR2 is SQIVND (reference sequence). The CDR3 DNA is TGTGCCAGTAGTTTAAGGGAAGGGGGCCATCAGCCCCAGCATTTT. This translates into CASSLREGGHQPQHF. Variable domain in full (rest from reference TRBV19 and TRBJ1-5): DGGITQSPKYLFRKEGQNVTLSCEQNLNHDAMYWYRQDPGQGLRLIYYSQIVNDFQKGDIAEGYSVSREKKESFPLTVTSAQKNPTAFYLCASSLREGGHQPQHFGDGTRLSIL.

The chain is built from TRBV11-2 and TRBJ2-3; 7 bases are a match to TRBD1. CDR1 SGHAT and CDR2 FQNNGV come from the germline V gene. V was clipped by 2 bases and J by 0 bases; unmatched bases: 5. The CDR3 loop spans 16 amino acids. CDR3 region: CASSLFEGASTDTQYF. CDR3 bases: TGTGCCAGCAGCTTATTCGAGGGGGCTAGCACAGATACGCAGTATTTT.

The genes are TRBV6-2 or TRBV6-3 and TRBJ1-1; D remains ambiguous. V was shortened by 2 bases and J by 0 bases, with 10 bases between the two germline ends. Germline values: CDR1 MNHEY, CDR2 SVGEGT. The CDR3 spans 15 residues. The CDR3 loop is CASSYTDGMNTEAFF. The CDR3, as DNA: TGTGCCAGCAGTTACACGGACGGGATGAACACTGAAGCTTTCTTT.

This rearrangement joins TRBV6-1 to TRBJ1-5; 7 bases align to TRBD1. Germline V CDR1 and CDR2: MNHNS, SASEGT. The V gene end was trimmed by 1 base and the J gene end by 1 base; junction bases not matched to a gene: 1. This CDR3 has 15 amino acids. CDR3 bases: TGTGCCAGCAGTGAAGGCAGGGGGAGCAATCAGCCCCAGCATTTT. It yields the protein CASSEGRGSNQPQHF.

This chain connects TRBV5-5 to TRBJ2-7; TRBD1 is a possible D gene (6 bases). Germline V gene lookup returns CDR1 SGHKS and CDR2 YYEKEE (reference sequence). The germline V and J ends were trimmed by 4 bases and 1 base, with 15 bases remaining between them. The CDR3 loop spans 15 amino acids. This CDR3 reads CASSTGYRDSYEQYF. The CDR3 DNA sequence: TGTGCCAGCAGCACTGGATACAGGGATTCCTACGAGCAGTACTTC.

The chain is built from TRBV20-1 and TRBJ2-3, with D perhaps TRBD1 or TRBD2 (5 bases each). CDR1 is DFQATT and CDR2 is SNEGSKA in the germline V gene (reference sequence). CDR3 size: 11 residues. V dropped 6 bases and J dropped 12 bases, with 16 bases sitting between them. This CDR3 reads CSASEGRPQYF. The CDR3 DNA sequence: TGCAGTGCCTCCGAGGGGCGGCCCCAGTATTTT.

The chain carries TRBV19 and TRBJ2-1; D might be TRBD2 (6 bases). The CDR3 runs to 13 residues. Per germline, CDR1 LNHDA and CDR2 SQIVND (reference sequence). Trimming cost V 9 bases and J 8 bases, with 17 bases left between them. This CDR3 is CASLSEEGYEQFF. CDR3 nucleotide sequence: TGTGCCAGCCTATCCGAGGAGGGATATGAGCAGTTCTTC.

This chain joins TRBV6-2 or TRBV6-3 and TRBJ2-7, with D uncertain. Trimming took 5 bases from V and 0 from J, leaving 5 bases between them. This CDR3 is built from 12 residues. Germline-derived CDR1 and CDR2 are MNHEY and SVGEGT. The CDR3 region has the DNA TGTGCCAGCAGTCAGAGCTCCTACGAGCAGTACGTC. This gives the protein CASSQSSYEQYV.

V is TRBV5-1 and J is TRBJ2-5; TRBD2 might be the D (6 bases). From germline, CDR1 is SGHRS and CDR2 YFSETQ. Trimming cost V 1 base and J 2 bases, with 9 bases left between them. The CDR3 consists of 14 residues. The CDR3 DNA reads TGCGCCAGCAGCTTGAGTAGCGGACAAGAGACCCAGTACTTC. Its protein product is CASSLSSGQETQYF.

V and J are TRBV5-8 and TRBJ1-5; D is possibly TRBD1 (5 bases). Trimming removed 4 bases from V and 5 bases from J, with 13 bases in between. The CDR3 has 14 amino acids. Germline CDR1 and CDR2: SGHTS and YDEGEE. In nucleotides, the CDR3 is TGTGCCAGCAGCGTGGGCGACAGAGATCAGCCCCAGCATTTT. It encodes CASSVGDRDQPQHF.

This chain links TRBV7-9 with TRBJ1-1, with D unclear. The CDR3 has 12 residues. Between the trimmed V and J ends, which lost 1 base and 5 bases, there was a span of 5 bases. Germline CDR1 and CDR2: SEHNR and FQNEAQ (reference sequence). CDR3 protein: CASSLVRTEAFF. The CDR3 nucleotides read TGTGCCAGCAGCTTAGTACGGACTGAAGCTTTCTTT.

The V gene is TRBV9, the J gene TRBJ2-2; a weak D match, TRBD1 (6 bases). The germline V gene has CDR1 SGDLS and CDR2 YYNGEE. The CDR3 has 16 amino acids. Between the trimmed V and J ends, which lost 6 bases and 0 bases, there was a span of 15 bases. The CDR3 DNA reads TGTGCCAGCAACCCTCAGGGGCCTACGAACACCGGGGAGCTGTTTTTT. This sequence encodes CASNPQGPTNTGELFF.

V and J are TRBV9 and TRBJ1-1; a possible D gene is TRBD1 (6 bases). CDR1 is SGDLS, CDR2 YYNGEE, per germline. The length of the CDR3 is 15 residues. V gave up 2 bases and J gave up 3 bases, with 14 bases separating them. The CDR3 protein is CASSVFTGLDTEAFF. The CDR3, as DNA: TGTGCCAGCAGCGTTTTTACAGGGTTGGACACTGAAGCTTTCTTT.